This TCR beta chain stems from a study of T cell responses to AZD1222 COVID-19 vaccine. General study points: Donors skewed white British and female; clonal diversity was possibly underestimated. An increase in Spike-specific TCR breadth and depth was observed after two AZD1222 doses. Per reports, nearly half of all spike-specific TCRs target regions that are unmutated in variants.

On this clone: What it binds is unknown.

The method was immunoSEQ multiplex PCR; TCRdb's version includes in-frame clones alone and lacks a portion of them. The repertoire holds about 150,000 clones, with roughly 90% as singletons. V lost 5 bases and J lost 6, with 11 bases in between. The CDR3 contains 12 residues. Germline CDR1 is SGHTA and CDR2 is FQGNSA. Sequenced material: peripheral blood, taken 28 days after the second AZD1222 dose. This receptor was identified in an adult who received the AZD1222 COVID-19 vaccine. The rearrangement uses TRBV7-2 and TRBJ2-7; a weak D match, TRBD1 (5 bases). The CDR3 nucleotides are TGTGCCAGCAGCCGAACAGGAGCCGAGCAGTACTTC. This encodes CASSRTGAEQYF.